The 32 T cell receptor beta chains given below trace back to one sample, sequenced in a study of beta chain features in type 1 diabetes. Expressed TCRB transcripts were sequenced because the isolated RNA had all been reverse transcribed beforehand. The protocol was immunoSEQ multiplex PCR, while the TCRdb copy is restricted to in-frame clones and leaves out a portion. The profile shows roughly 450,000 clones, roughly 14% of them singletons. Sequencing was carried out using naive CD4+ T cells from blood. The receptors here all came from a man aged 25-45 years in good health.

This rearrangement joins TRBV5-6 to TRBJ2-7, with D uncertain. Trimming removed 0 bases at V and 7 bases at J, with 11 bases between. In germline, CDR1 is SGHDT, CDR2 YYEEEE. The CDR3 has 13 residues. CDR3: CASSLGILGEQYV. CDR3 sequence (DNA): TGTGCCAGCAGCTTGGGAATACTGGGTGAGCAGTACGTC.

The chain carries TRBV25-1 and TRBJ2-5; D remains unclear. V was pared by 2 bases and J by 9 bases, with 16 bases between. Germline lookup yields CDR1 MGHDK and CDR2 SYGVNS. The CDR3 length is 14 residues. The CDR3 nucleotides are TGTGCCAGCAGTGAAAAGAGTCCCCCGGTGGCCCAGTACTTC. Protein product: CASSEKSPPVAQYF.

The chain combines TRBV7-2 with TRBJ2-2, with D hard to call. CDR3 size: 15 residues. From germline, CDR1 is SGHTA and CDR2 FQGNSA. The V end was cut by 4 bases, the J end by 6 bases, with 15 bases between. CDR3 bases: TGTGCCAGCAGCTCTAGAGGAAGGAGCGCCGGGGAGCTGTTTTTT. Protein: CASSSRGRSAGELFF.

Worth noting for this clone: This may be a read error, as it is one base from a much larger clone. V and J are TRBV5-6 and TRBJ2-5, with D unclear. Matching the DNA end better, TRBJ2-7 makes the J call doubtful. CDR1 is SGHDT, CDR2 YYEEEE, per germline. The CDR3 consists of 11 residues. The CDR3 here is CASSSAYEQYF. CDR3 sequence (DNA): TGTGCCAGCAGCTCGGCCTACGAGCAGTACTTC.

As regards this clone: This sample also contains other DNA sequences that code for the same CDR3. J is TRBJ2-1 and V is TRBV7-3; D remains ambiguous. Germline-derived CDR1 and CDR2 are SGHTA and FQGTGA. Trimming stripped 5 bases from V and 0 bases from J, with 11 bases between. The CDR3 totals 15 residues. In DNA form, the CDR3 reads TGTGCCAGCAGCCCCGACCGTGGCTCCTACAATGAGCAGTTCTTC. Protein: CASSPDRGSYNEQFF.

V usage is TRBV4-2 and J usage is TRBJ2-1, with D possibly being TRBD1 or TRBD2 (5 bases each). Germline CDR1 and CDR2: LGHNA and YNFKEQ. This CDR3 has 15 amino acids. V lost 4 bases and J lost 6, with 16 bases in between. The CDR3: CASSPRGPKGNEQFF. As DNA, the CDR3 is TGTGCCAGCAGCCCCCGGGGACCAAAAGGCAATGAGCAGTTCTTC.

This clone showed up just a few times. The chain is built from TRBV28 and TRBJ2-7; no clear D gene. Trimming removed 6 bases from V and 2 bases from J, with 5 bases in between. CDR1 is MDHEN, CDR2 SYDVKM, per germline. This CDR3 contains 11 residues. The chain's CDR3 is CASSRTYEQYF. The CDR3, as DNA: TGTGCCAGCAGCCGAACCTACGAGCAGTACTTC.

The CDR3 DNA sequence: TGCGCCAGCAGCCAAGCGGGAGGGAACTATGGCTACACCTTC. As protein: CASSQAGGNYGYTF. The gene calls are TRBV4-3 and TRBJ1-2; D is undetermined. There are 14 residues in the CDR3. The V end was cut by 1 base, the J end by 2 bases, with 8 bases between. Germline CDR1 is LGHNA and CDR2 is YSLEER.

In this sample, this clone turned up a few times. The V and J genes are TRBV7-2 and TRBJ2-1; 11 nucleotides line up with TRBD2. The CDR3 sequence is 15 residues long. After removal of 5 bases from V and 2 bases from J, the junction contained 2 bases not matched to a gene. Germline CDR1 reads SGHTA; CDR2 reads FQGNSA. The DNA of the CDR3 is TGTGCCAGCAGCGCGACTAGCGGGGCCTACAATGAGCAGTTCTTC. This codes for CASSATSGAYNEQFF.

V gene TRBV7-2 combines with J gene TRBJ2-5, with 7 nucleotides matching TRBD2. V shed 5 bases, J shed 1 base, and the junction held 7 bases outside the gene matches. Germline CDR1 and CDR2: SGHTA and FQGNSA. CDR3 length equals 15 residues. The chain's CDR3 is CASSRSSGLQETQYF. The DNA for the CDR3 is TGTGCCAGCAGCCGTAGTAGCGGGCTCCAAGAGACCCAGTACTTC. Using reference TRBV7-2 and TRBJ2-5 for the parts outside the CDR3, the full variable domain is GAGVSQSPSNKVTEKGKDVELRCDPISGHTALYWYRQSLGQGLEFLIYFQGNSAPDKSGLPSDRFSAERTGGSVSTLTIQRTQQEDSAVYLCASSRSSGLQETQYFGPGTRLLVL.

The V gene is TRBV30, the J gene TRBJ1-1; no reliable D call. The germline CDR1 and CDR2 sequences are GTSNPN and SVGIG (reference sequence). The germline V and J ends were trimmed by 0 bases and 11 bases, with 16 bases remaining between them. The CDR3 runs 13 residues. CDR3 region: CAWSVRRPSEAFF. The CDR3 DNA follows: TGTGCCTGGAGTGTACGGAGGCCCAGTGAGGCTTTCTTT.

The chain links TRBV13 to TRBJ2-1; 9 positions agree with TRBD1. J gave up 4 bases and V 1 base, and 8 bases lay outside the gene matches. Germline CDR1 reads PRHDT; CDR2 reads FYEKMQ (reference sequence). This CDR3 has 17 residues. The CDR3 DNA is TGTGCCAGCAGCTTAGTCGGAGTAGGGACAGGGTACAATGAGCAGTTCTTC. The encoded protein is CASSLVGVGTGYNEQFF.

The sample holds a few counts of this clone. The chain recombines TRBV18 with TRBJ1-6, with D perhaps TRBD1 (6 bases). Trimming shortened V by 3 bases and J by 7 bases, and 13 bases separated the two germline ends. Germline lookup yields CDR1 KGHSH and CDR2 LQKENI. The CDR3 runs 15 residues. The CDR3 coding sequence is TGTGCCAGCTCACCTAAAGGGGGTTTGAATTCACCCCTCCACTTT. The encoded protein is CASSPKGGLNSPLHF.

This chain uses TRBV27 with TRBJ2-3, with TRBD2 matching 10 bases. The junction had 10 bases not matched to a gene; V was cut back by 5 bases and J by 5 bases. CDR1 and CDR2 (germline): MNHEY, SMNVEV (reference sequence). The CDR3 extends over 16 amino acids. DNA of the CDR3: TGTGCCAGCAGTACCAGAGCGGGGGGGCTAGTAGATACGCAGTATTTT. It translates to CASSTRAGGLVDTQYF.

This clone came up a few times. The chain employs TRBV29-1 and TRBJ2-7; possible D gene TRBD1, 5 bases. Germline V CDR1 and CDR2: SQVTM, ANQGSEA. The CDR3 has 14 residues. The germline V and J ends were trimmed by 4 bases and 6 bases, with 19 bases remaining between them. In DNA, the CDR3 is TGCAGCGTTGCCTTCTGGGGCAGGGCCGGCGAGCAGTACTTC. It is translated as CSVAFWGRAGEQYF.

This chain links TRBV9 with TRBJ2-5, with unresolved D. The V gene lost 4 bases and the J gene lost 5 bases, with 12 bases spanning the gap. This CDR3 is built from 13 residues. From germline, CDR1 is SGDLS and CDR2 YYNGEE. CDR3 DNA: TGTGCCAGCAGCCCCACGGAGTGGGAGACCCAGTACTTC. It codes for CASSPTEWETQYF.

The V and J genes are TRBV15 and TRBJ1-1, with TRBD1 matching 9 bases. CDR1 is LNHNV, CDR2 YYDKDF, per germline (reference sequence). The CDR3 runs to 15 residues. J gave up 1 base and V 6 bases, and 6 bases lay outside the gene matches. Here the CDR3 DNA reads TGTGCCACCAGGAGCGACAGGGGGAGGAACACTGAAGCTTTCTTT. As protein: CATRSDRGRNTEAFF.

The chain combines TRBV7-3 with TRBJ2-5, with 10 bases matching TRBD2. The V segment lost 3 bases and the J segment 4 bases; nucleotides outside the gene matches: 2. The length of the CDR3 is 14 residues. CDR1 is SGHTA and CDR2 is FQGTGA in the germline V gene. In DNA, the CDR3 is TGTGCCAGCAGCTTGCTAGCGGGAGCAGAGACCCAGTACTTC. It encodes CASSLLAGAETQYF.

This clone has a handful of counts. The CDR3 sequence: CASSTGQGETQYF. CDR3 DNA sequence: TGTGCCAGTAGTACGGGACAGGGCGAGACCCAGTACTTC. V gene TRBV19 combines with J gene TRBJ2-5, with 9 bases fitting TRBD1. The CDR3 totals 13 residues. The germline gives CDR1 LNHDA, CDR2 SQIVND (reference sequence). Trimming removed 4 bases from V and 5 bases from J; junction bases left unmatched: 2. Using reference TRBV19 and TRBJ2-5 for the parts outside the CDR3, the full variable domain is DGGITQSPKYLFRKEGQNVTLSCEQNLNHDAMYWYRQDPGQGLRLIYYSQIVNDFQKGDIAEGYSVSREKKESFPLTVTSAQKNPTAFYLCASSTGQGETQYFGPGTRLLVL.

This clone was recorded a few times. The genes are TRBV4-1 and TRBJ2-3; D unresolved. Germline CDR1 MGHRA, CDR2 YSYEKL. Trimming pared 8 bases from V and 2 bases from J, leaving 11 bases between. The CDR3 is 13 amino acids. CDR3: CASGLGTTDTQYF. The CDR3 bases are TGCGCCAGCGGCCTCGGAACCACAGATACGCAGTATTTT.

This clone was detected a few times. This sequence joins TRBV7-2 and TRBJ2-1; 7 bases map to TRBD2. V dropped 2 bases and J dropped 7; count of bases not matched to a gene: 5. CDR1 is SGHTA, CDR2 FQGNSA, per germline. The CDR3 runs to 14 residues. CDR3 amino acids: CASSLSGERNEQFF. The CDR3 nucleotides read TGTGCCAGCAGCTTAAGCGGGGAGCGAAATGAGCAGTTCTTC.

The rearrangement uses TRBV30 and TRBJ2-7, with D tentatively TRBD2 (6 bases). The CDR3 spans 13 residues. Germline lookup yields CDR1 GTSNPN and CDR2 SVGIG (reference sequence). V was pared by 4 bases and J by 7 bases, with 17 bases between. CDR3 in amino acids: CAWTRTSSGEQYV. The CDR3, as DNA: TGTGCCTGGACCCGAACTAGCAGTGGTGAGCAGTACGTC.

A few counts support this clone. This chain joins TRBV30 and TRBJ1-4; TRBD1 matches at 9 bases. Germline CDR1 GTSNPN, CDR2 SVGIG (reference sequence). This CDR3 contains 16 residues. V shed 0 bases, J shed 8 bases, and the junction held 10 bases outside the gene matches. As DNA, the CDR3 is TGTGCCTGGAGTGTAGGGTCGACAGGGGGACACGAAAAACTGTTTTTT. Protein: CAWSVGSTGGHEKLFF.

The chain joins TRBV10-3 to TRBJ1-1; D might be TRBD1 (5 bases). The germline CDR1 and CDR2 sequences are ENHRY and SYGVKD. With 4 bases removed from V and 7 bases from J, the gap between germline ends came to 13 bases. This CDR3 spans 13 amino acids. CDR3 loop: CAISVGALGEAFF. CDR3 bases: TGTGCCATCAGTGTCGGGGCATTGGGTGAAGCTTTCTTT.

The V gene is TRBV2, the J gene TRBJ2-5; no reliable D call. Between the trimmed V and J ends, which lost 0 bases and 7 bases, there was a span of 9 bases. The CDR3 runs 13 residues. The germline V gene encodes CDR1 SNHLY and CDR2 FYNNEI. The CDR3 is CASSEASFGTQYF. In DNA form, the CDR3 reads TGTGCCAGCAGTGAAGCTAGCTTTGGGACCCAGTACTTC. Combining the CDR3 with reference TRBV2 and TRBJ2-5 gives the whole variable domain EPEVTQTPSHQVTQMGQEVILRCVPISNHLYFYWYRQILGQKVEFLVSFYNNEISEKSEIFDDQFSVERPDGSNFTLKIRSTKLEDSAMYFCASSEASFGTQYFGPGTRLLVL.

The rearrangement joins TRBV9 to TRBJ2-5; 8 positions match TRBD2. The germline gives CDR1 SGDLS, CDR2 YYNGEE. The CDR3 extends over 13 amino acids. The junction had 1 base not matched to a gene; V was cut back by 0 bases and J by 6 bases. The CDR3 DNA sequence: TGTGCCAGCAGCGTAGGTAGCGGGAAGACCCAGTACTTC. Its translation: CASSVGSGKTQYF.

The chain couples TRBV15 to TRBJ2-1, with D perhaps TRBD1 (6 bases). The CDR3 contains 14 residues. V was clipped by 7 bases and J by 7 bases, with 17 bases between them. Germline values: CDR1 LNHNV, CDR2 YYDKDF (reference sequence). The CDR3 coding sequence is TGTGCCACCAAGGCAGGGGCTACGAAAAATGAGCAGTTCTTC. Translation: CATKAGATKNEQFF.

The V gene is TRBV14, the J gene TRBJ2-7, with D possibly being TRBD2 (5 bases). This CDR3 contains 13 residues. Germline V gene lookup returns CDR1 SGHDN and CDR2 FVKESK. V gave up 4 bases and J gave up 7 bases, with 14 bases separating them. CDR3 loop: CASSPTRAGEQYV. For the CDR3, the DNA is TGTGCCAGCAGCCCCACACGGGCGGGTGAGCAGTACGTC.

In its sample, this clone was seen a few times. The V and J genes are TRBV7-9 and TRBJ2-3; D is perhaps TRBD1 (6 bases). CDR1 and CDR2 from the germline V gene are SEHNR and FQNEAQ (reference sequence). CDR3 length: 17 residues. Trimming took 1 base from V and 7 from J, leaving 21 bases between them. CDR3 protein: CASSLGAAGDKWYTQYF. Here the CDR3 DNA reads TGTGCCAGCAGCTTAGGGGCCGCAGGGGATAAGTGGTATACGCAGTATTTT.

This chain joins TRBV9 and TRBJ1-6; TRBD1 matches 7 bases. The CDR3 totals 15 residues. The junction had 6 bases not matched to a gene; V was cut back by 4 bases and J by 5 bases. CDR1 and CDR2 from the germline V gene are SGDLS and YYNGEE. CDR3 in amino acids: CASSLGGLNNSPLHF. In DNA form, the CDR3 reads TGTGCCAGCAGCTTAGGGGGCCTCAATAATTCACCCCTCCACTTT.

The chain recombines TRBV5-6 with TRBJ2-7; D call uncertain. Germline V CDR1 and CDR2: SGHDT, YYEEEE. This CDR3 region has 13 residues. Deletions cut 1 base from V and 6 bases from J, with 11 bases between. CDR3 bases: TGTGCCAGCAGCTTGTCAGGTTTTTCCGAGCAGTACGTC. Encoded protein: CASSLSGFSEQYV.

V is TRBV29-1 and J is TRBJ1-1; D ambiguous. Per germline, CDR1 SQVTM and CDR2 ANQGSEA. V lost 3 bases and J lost 4, with 15 bases in between. The CDR3 totals 14 residues. The CDR3 DNA sequence: TGCAGCGTTGACGTGGCAGCTACCGTCACTGAAGCTTTCTTT. This codes for CSVDVAATVTEAFF.